The source of this TCR beta chain is a study of T cells after yellow fever vaccination. Study-wide context: Fractions low in cell number were prepared with SMART-Seq v4 Ultra Low Input.

The V gene's germline CDR1 is LGHNA and CDR2 YNFKEQ. V lost 4 bases and J 7 bases, leaving 10 bases between the germline ends. The CDR3 covers 13 residues. TCRdb fed the 5' RACE reads into MiXCR, producing one record per CDR3 protein. Here the sample spans 600,000 to 750,000 distinct CDR3 sequences, about 12% being singletons. This clonotype was seen more than once but under ten times. Sequencing was performed on PBMCs, taken on the day of the yellow fever booster vaccination. This sequence was found in a man aged 30-40 years who received the YFV17D yellow fever vaccine. The chain couples TRBV4-2 to TRBJ2-2; TRBD2 might be the D (6 bases). CDR3 loop: CASSPPAGGELFF. The DNA for the CDR3 is TGTGCCAGCAGCCCCCCAGCGGGCGGGGAGCTGTTTTTT.